Listed below are T cell receptor beta chains from one sample, sequenced in a study of siplizumab effects on memory and regulatory T cells. Generated by immunoSEQ multiplex PCR, the TCRdb table keeps only in-frame clones and is missing some. The sample lists about 50,000 clones, 93% occurring once. The sequencing input was CD8+ T cells sorted from blood. Receptors were obtained from a human donor in good health. CDR3s include the opening cysteine and the closing phenylalanine or tryptophan. Each record gives: clone size, V gene, J gene, D gene, CDR3 protein, CDR3 DNA. D genes are given only for firm matches. The listing skips clone size in some rows; elsewhere it reads once, few, many or a size class.

.	TRBV4-1	TRBJ2-7	.	CASSQVVPDQNREQYF	TGCGCCAGCAGCCAAGTGGTGCCAGACCAAAATCGGGAGCAGTACTTC
.	TRBV25-1	TRBJ2-1	TRBD2	CASGTSGRNEQFF	TGTGCCAGCGGGACTAGCGGGAGGAATGAGCAGTTCTTC
.	TRBV27	TRBJ2-1	.	CASSSRGLVGPNEQFF	TGTGCCAGCAGTTCAAGGGGCCTAGTTGGCCCCAATGAGCAGTTCTTC
.	TRBV28	TRBJ1-1	.	CASSLGRNTEAFF	TGTGCCAGCAGTTTGGGGAGGAACACTGAAGCTTTCTTT
.	TRBV6-1	TRBJ2-1	TRBD2	CASRRGSSYNEQFF	TGTGCCAGCAGACGCGGGAGCTCCTACAATGAGCAGTTCTTC
few	TRBV14	TRBJ2-7	.	CASSQGGPYEQYF	TGTGCCAGCAGCCAGGGGGGGCCCTACGAGCAGTACTTC
.	TRBV2	TRBJ2-3	TRBD2	CASSKITGLAGETDTQYF	TGTGCCAGCAGCAAGATAACGGGACTAGCGGGAGAAACAGATACGCAGTATTTT
.	TRBV27	TRBJ1-1	TRBD1	CASSLIPPSDRGGTEAFF	TGTGCCAGCAGTTTAATCCCACCTAGCGACAGGGGGGGGACTGAAGCTTTCTTT
once	TRBV5-5	TRBJ2-7	.	CASSLVRATYEQYF	TGTGCCAGCAGCTTGGTGAGAGCGACCTACGAGCAGTACTTC
once	TRBV4-1	TRBJ1-5	.	CASSQAQGNQPQHF	TGCGCCAGCAGCCAAGCTCAGGGCAATCAGCCCCAGCATTTT
.	TRBV28	TRBJ2-5	.	CASSVTETQYF	TGTGCCAGCAGCGTCACAGAGACCCAGTACTTC
.	TRBV7-9	TRBJ2-2	.	CASSSTINTGELFF	TGTGCCAGCAGCTCAACAATAAACACCGGGGAGCTGTTTTTT
.	TRBV28	TRBJ1-5	.	CASSANSPNQPQHF	TGTGCCAGCAGCGCCAATTCCCCCAATCAGCCCCAGCATTTT
once	TRBV27	TRBJ1-2	TRBD1	CASSFQGAGGYTF	TGTGCCAGCAGTTTCCAGGGGGCTGGCGGCTACACCTTC
.	TRBV9	TRBJ2-7	.	CASSVGSGTGDYEQYF	TGTGCCAGCAGCGTGGGGTCGGGCACGGGAGACTACGAGCAGTACTTC
.	TRBV11-2	TRBJ2-1	.	CASSLVRGGVEQFF	TGTGCCAGCAGCTTAGTAAGGGGTGGGGTTGAGCAGTTCTTC
.	TRBV19	TRBJ1-1	.	CASATRVKKVGQAFF	TGTGCCAGCGCAACTAGGGTAAAAAAGGTTGGGCAAGCTTTCTTT
.	TRBV28	TRBJ2-7	.	CATGDSAYEQYF	TGTGCCACGGGGGACAGCGCCTACGAGCAGTACTTC
.	TRBV15	TRBJ2-7	.	CATSREGGRLSYEQYF	TGTGCCACCAGCAGAGAGGGGGGTCGTCTGTCCTACGAGCAGTACTTC
.	TRBV7-2	TRBJ2-7	.	CASSTLRGLYEQYF	TGTGCCAGCAGCACCCTCCGGGGGCTGTACGAGCAGTACTTC
.	TRBV7-7	TRBJ2-1	.	CASSLLLATNEQFF	TGTGCCAGCAGCTTATTGCTAGCGACGAATGAGCAGTTCTTC
.	TRBV5-6	TRBJ2-7	TRBD2	CASSSRTSFYEQYF	TGTGCCAGCAGCTCCAGGACTAGCTTCTACGAGCAGTACTTC
.	TRBV7-9	TRBJ2-1	.	CASSLRGREVHNEQFF	TGTGCCAGCAGCTTAAGGGGAAGGGAGGTCCACAATGAGCAGTTCTTC
.	TRBV5-4	TRBJ1-2	TRBD1	CASSTAGQALPNYGYTF	TGTGCCAGCAGCACCGCCGGACAGGCTCTCCCTAACTATGGCTACACCTTC
.	TRBV7-9	TRBJ2-7	.	CASSSGGREQYF	TGTGCCAGCAGCTCCGGGGGGCGCGAGCAGTACTTC
.	TRBV28	TRBJ1-2	.	CASSPYRAGGYGYTF	TGTGCCAGCAGTCCATACAGGGCTGGCGGCTATGGCTACACCTTC
once	TRBV27	TRBJ2-3	.	CASSSPARLLTDTQYF	TGTGCCAGCAGTTCCCCAGCCAGGTTGCTCACAGATACGCAGTATTTT
once	TRBV6-5	TRBJ1-2	.	CASSYSETDGYTF	TGTGCCAGCAGTTACTCGGAGACGGATGGCTACACCTTC
.	TRBV4-1	TRBJ2-7	.	CASRPVGQTYEQYF	TGCGCCAGCAGACCTGTCGGGCAGACCTACGAGCAGTACTTC
.	TRBV7-9	TRBJ2-2	.	CASSAENTGELFF	TGTGCCAGCAGCGCGGAGAACACCGGGGAGCTGTTTTTT
.	TRBV5-5	TRBJ2-2	TRBD2	CASSPGGATGELFF	TGTGCCAGCAGCCCGGGAGGGGCCACCGGGGAGCTGTTTTTT
.	TRBV7-9	TRBJ2-3	TRBD1	CASSSTGGLTDTQYF	TGTGCCAGCAGCTCGACAGGGGGATTAACAGATACGCAGTATTTT
.	TRBV18	TRBJ2-5	TRBD2	CASSQTSGQETQYF	TGTGCCAGCTCCCAGACTAGCGGTCAAGAGACCCAGTACTTC
.	TRBV30	TRBJ2-7	.	CAWSIGSADEQYF	TGTGCCTGGAGTATAGGCAGCGCGGACGAGCAGTACTTC
.	TRBV7-8	TRBJ2-7	.	CASRREPYEQYF	TGTGCCAGCAGACGGGAGCCCTACGAGCAGTACTTC
.	TRBV27	TRBJ1-2	.	CASSFGRLSGYTF	TGTGCCAGCAGTTTCGGCAGGTTAAGCGGCTACACCTTC
.	TRBV27	TRBJ2-3	TRBD1	CASSSLTGDGTDTQYF	TGTGCCAGCAGCTCCCTGACAGGGGACGGCACAGATACGCAGTATTTT
.	TRBV15	TRBJ2-2	.	CATSRDRNGELFF	TGTGCCACCAGCAGAGACAGGAACGGGGAGCTGTTTTTT
.	TRBV7-6	TRBJ2-2	.	CASRHPNTGELFF	TGTGCCAGCAGACACCCCAACACCGGGGAGCTGTTTTTT
.	TRBV9	TRBJ2-1	TRBD2	CASSAGTSGLSSYNEQFF	TGTGCCAGCAGCGCTGGGACTAGCGGGCTGAGCTCCTACAATGAGCAGTTCTTC
.	TRBV11-2	TRBJ2-5	TRBD1	CASSRDRGGEKETQYF	TGTGCCAGCAGCAGGGACAGGGGAGGGGAAAAAGAGACCCAGTACTTC
large	TRBV5-8	TRBJ2-7	.	CASSADRSYEQYF	TGTGCCAGCAGTGCTGACAGGAGCTACGAGCAGTACTTC
.	TRBV21-1	TRBJ2-3	.	CASSKVFRGTDTQYF	TGTGCCAGCAGCAAAGTTTTTCGGGGCACAGATACGCAGTATTTT
.	TRBV6-4	TRBJ2-2	.	CASSLGFGELFF	TGTGCCAGCAGTTTGGGGTTCGGGGAGCTGTTTTTT
.	TRBV11-3	TRBJ2-2	.	CASSLSGTGELFF	TGTGCCAGCAGCTTATCTGGTACCGGGGAGCTGTTTTTT
few	TRBV15	TRBJ2-1	.	CATSRGSGGSYNEQFF	TGTGCCACCAGCAGAGGTAGCGGAGGCTCCTACAATGAGCAGTTCTTC
.	TRBV18	TRBJ2-1	.	CASSPLDVNEQFF	TGTGCCAGCTCACCCCTAGATGTGAATGAGCAGTTCTTC
.	TRBV19	TRBJ1-5	.	CASEDRTLNQPQHF	TGTGCCAGCGAAGACAGGACCCTCAATCAGCCCCAGCATTTT
.	TRBV28	TRBJ1-2	.	CASSLSTFYGYTF	TGTGCCAGCAGTTTAAGTACATTCTATGGCTACACCTTC
.	TRBV19	TRBJ1-1	.	CASSLSSGNTEAFF	TGTGCCAGTAGCCTTTCCAGCGGGAACACTGAAGCTTTCTTT
.	TRBV4-1	TRBJ1-1	.	CASSPPGNTEAFF	TGCGCCAGCAGCCCCCCTGGGAACACTGAAGCTTTCTTT
.	TRBV5-1	TRBJ2-1	.	CASRADFNSNEQFF	TGCGCCAGCAGGGCGGATTTCAACTCCAATGAGCAGTTCTTC
.	TRBV6-1	TRBJ2-7	.	CASMSSRYEQYF	TGTGCCAGCATGTCAAGCCGCTACGAGCAGTACTTC
.	TRBV19	TRBJ2-5	.	CASMSVAEETQYF	TGTGCCAGTATGAGTGTGGCAGAAGAGACCCAGTACTTC
.	TRBV13	TRBJ2-7	.	CASSLTQTRSYEQYF	TGTGCCAGCAGCTTAACGCAGACCCGGTCCTACGAGCAGTACTTC
once	TRBV27	TRBJ2-1	.	CATAAGRYEQFF	TGTGCCACCGCGGCAGGCAGATATGAGCAGTTCTTC
once	TRBV4-1	TRBJ1-2	.	CASSQDGSHYGYTF	TGCGCCAGCAGCCAAGACGGGTCCCACTATGGCTACACCTTC